This passage covers 29 T cell receptor beta chains from one sample sequenced in a study of T cells after yellow fever vaccination. TCRdb passed the 5' RACE reads through MiXCR, listing each CDR3 protein once. The repertoire holds 95,000 to 150,000 distinct CDR3 sequences, with about 7.4% as singletons. Sequenced here: CD4+ T cells sorted from PBMCs, sampled roughly 10 days after the first yellow fever vaccination. Source of these receptors: a man younger than 35 who received the YFV17D yellow fever vaccine.

The chain couples TRBV3-1 to TRBJ1-2; D may be TRBD1 (6 bases). Germline CDR1 LGHDT, CDR2 YNNKEL (reference sequence). The CDR3 has 14 residues. With 4 bases removed from V and 6 bases from J, the gap between germline ends came to 15 bases. CDR3 residues: CASSPAGAVNGYTF. For the CDR3, the DNA is TGTGCCAGCAGCCCAGCGGGGGCAGTCAATGGCTACACCTTC.

This clonotype was seen repeatedly, ten times or more. The chain joins TRBV5-1 to TRBJ1-6, with 10 bases lining up with TRBD1. V lost 0 bases and J lost 9; bases outside the gene matches: 3. CDR3 length: 15 amino acids. Germline-derived CDR1 and CDR2 are SGHRS and YFSETQ. Here the CDR3 reads CASSLEGTGVSPLHF. In DNA, the CDR3 is TGCGCCAGCAGCTTGGAAGGGACAGGGGTTTCACCCCTCCACTTT.

Worth noting for this clonotype: Given a much more abundant clone one base away, this may be a read error. The chain has TRBV12-3 or TRBV12-4 and TRBJ2-3, with D perhaps TRBD1 or TRBD2 (5 bases each). CDR3 length equals 14 residues. The V end was cut by 6 bases, the J end by 2 bases, with 12 bases between. CDR3 DNA: TGTGCCAGCAGGCCGGGACCCAACACAGATACGCAGTATTTT. Translation: CASRPGPNTDTQYF.

At least ten counts were recorded for this clonotype. This may come from a read error, since a much larger clone is one base off. The CDR3 nucleotides are TGTGCCAGCAGCTTTCCAGATACGCAGTATTTT. Its protein is CASSFPDTQYF. This rearrangement joins TRBV11-2 to TRBJ2-3; D remains ambiguous. Trimming left V 3 bases short and J 4 bases short, with 2 bases between. The germline V gene encodes CDR1 SGHAT and CDR2 FQNNGV. The CDR3 has 11 amino acids.

This clonotype has at least ten counts. J is TRBJ2-5 and V is TRBV3-1; no reliable D call. The CDR3 has 15 residues. V shed 1 base and J shed 5 bases, with 14 bases lying between them. CDR1 and CDR2 (germline): LGHDT, YNNKEL (reference sequence). The CDR3 reads CASSQGEVAVETQYF. In DNA form, the CDR3 reads TGTGCCAGCAGCCAAGGAGAGGTAGCCGTCGAGACCCAGTACTTC.

This clonotype came up many times. The V call is TRBV28, the J call TRBJ2-3, with 10 bases matching TRBD2. The CDR3 covers 15 residues. Germline CDR1 reads MDHEN; CDR2 reads SYDVKM. The V gene end was trimmed by 5 bases and the J gene end by 2 bases; junction bases not matched to a gene: 4. CDR3 sequence reads: CASSTSGGDTDTQYF. As DNA, the CDR3 is TGTGCCAGCAGTACAAGCGGGGGGGACACAGATACGCAGTATTTT.

This clonotype was observed many times. J is TRBJ1-4 and V is TRBV7-2; D not resolved. V was trimmed by 5 bases and J by 4 bases, leaving 11 bases between them. Germline CDR1 is SGHTA and CDR2 is FQGNSA. The CDR3 is 14 residues long. DNA of the CDR3: TGTGCCAGCAGCCAGCGGGGTGATAATGAAAAACTGTTTTTT. Encoded protein: CASSQRGDNEKLFF. Combining the CDR3 with reference TRBV7-2 and TRBJ1-4 gives the whole variable domain GAGVSQSPSNKVTEKGKDVELRCDPISGHTALYWYRQSLGQGLEFLIYFQGNSAPDKSGLPSDRFSAERTGGSVSTLTIQRTQQEDSAVYLCASSQRGDNEKLFFGSGTQLSVL.

The genes are TRBV4-2 and TRBJ1-6, with D possibly matching TRBD1 (5 bases). V was clipped by 4 bases and J by 7 bases, with 17 bases between them. Per the germline V gene, CDR1 is LGHNA and CDR2 is YNFKEQ. CDR3 length: 16 residues. The CDR3 region is CASSPGLLRSNSPLHF. CDR3 DNA sequence: TGTGCCAGCAGCCCGGGGCTCCTCCGTAGCAATTCACCCCTCCACTTT.

Notes on this clonotype: Just one base apart from a much larger clone, this may be a read error. The rearrangement links TRBV20-1 to TRBJ2-3; D may be TRBD2 (5 bases). Trimming left V 6 bases short and J 1 base short, with 11 bases between. This CDR3 has 13 amino acids. Germline CDR1 is DFQATT and CDR2 is SNEGSKA (reference sequence). CDR3 sequence reads: CSAEGSGTDTQYF. The CDR3 DNA reads as TGCAGTGCAGAGGGTTCTGGCACAGATACGCAGTATTTT.

This clonotype was detected ten times or more. The chain recombines TRBV20-1 with TRBJ2-5; 7 nucleotides align to TRBD2. There are 16 residues in the CDR3. In germline, CDR1 is DFQATT, CDR2 SNEGSKA (reference sequence). The trim removed 3 bases at V and 1 base at J, leaving 11 bases unmatched. CDR3 residues: CSASGQLASSQETQYF. In nucleotides, the CDR3 is TGCAGTGCTAGCGGGCAACTAGCGTCGAGCCAAGAGACCCAGTACTTC.

This clonotype was observed at least ten times. The chain is built from TRBV10-1 and TRBJ2-7; the D call may be TRBD1 or TRBD2 (5 bases each). CDR1 WNHNN and CDR2 SYGVQD come from the germline V gene (reference sequence). The CDR3 runs to 15 residues. Trimming took 10 bases from V and 2 from J, leaving 21 bases between them. Here the CDR3 DNA reads TGCGCCACAGCCGAGGGACCGGGGCCTGCCTACGAGCAGTACTTC. Translating it yields CATAEGPGPAYEQYF.

Notes on this clonotype: A much larger clonotype is one base distant, so this may be a read error. The chain recombines TRBV5-1 with TRBJ2-7; 7 bases line up with TRBD1. CDR3 length: 13 amino acids. Germline V lookup: CDR1 SGHRS, CDR2 YFSETQ. For the CDR3, the DNA is TGCACCAGCAGCACAGGGACAGACTACGAGCAGTACGTC. Its protein is CTSSTGTDYEQYV.

The chain carries TRBV12-3 or TRBV12-4 and TRBJ2-1; D not certain. The CDR3 has 14 amino acids. Trimming removed 7 bases from V and 6 bases from J, with 16 bases in between. This CDR3 is CASTTDFPGNEQFF. CDR3 coding DNA: TGTGCCAGCACCACCGACTTCCCCGGCAATGAGCAGTTCTTC.

This clonotype was seen only a few times. The chain links TRBV18 to TRBJ1-6; D unclear. V was cut by 6 bases and J by 7 bases, with 10 bases left in between. Germline loops: CDR1 KGHSH, CDR2 LQKENI. This CDR3 contains 13 residues. Here the CDR3 reads CASSREENSPLHF. CDR3 DNA: TGTGCCAGCTCGCGGGAGGAGAATTCACCCCTCCACTTT.

As to this clonotype: This may be a read error, as it is one base from a much larger clone. The rearrangement joins TRBV24-1 to TRBJ2-1, with a weak D call TRBD1 (6 bases). Per germline, CDR1 KGHDR and CDR2 SFDVKD. This CDR3 region has 16 residues. V lost 5 bases and J 9 bases, leaving 22 bases between the germline ends. CDR3 loop: CATSGSGRGHDSEQFF. The DNA for the CDR3 is TGTGCCACCAGTGGCTCTGGACGGGGACACGACAGTGAGCAGTTCTTC.

This clonotype was found many times. The CDR3 loop is CASRPGNYGYTF. CDR3 nucleotide sequence: TGTGCCAGCCGACCGGGCAACTATGGCTACACCTTC. The chain uses TRBV6-5 and TRBJ1-2; D gene ambiguous. Germline V gene lookup returns CDR1 MNHEY and CDR2 SVGAGI. Trimming took 8 bases from V and 2 from J, leaving 9 bases between them. The CDR3 loop spans 12 amino acids.

In its sample, this clonotype was seen many times. V usage is TRBV4-2 and J usage is TRBJ1-6, with 7 bases aligning to TRBD1. V was clipped by 4 bases and J by 4 bases; unmatched bases: 7. Per germline, CDR1 LGHNA and CDR2 YNFKEQ. This CDR3 has 16 residues. The CDR3 sequence: CASSRDRAAYNSPLHF. In DNA form, the CDR3 reads TGTGCCAGCAGCCGAGACAGGGCGGCTTATAATTCACCCCTCCACTTT.

This clonotype was recorded many times. The CDR3 is CASSSDGGSTEAFF. CDR3 nucleotide sequence: TGCGCCAGCAGCTCGGATGGGGGTTCCACTGAAGCTTTCTTT. This sequence joins TRBV5-1 and TRBJ1-1; possible D gene TRBD1, 5 bases. V dropped 3 bases and J dropped 4 bases, with 13 bases sitting between them. The CDR3 is 14 residues long. Looked up from germline, CDR1 is SGHRS and CDR2 is YFSETQ. The whole variable domain, remainder taken from reference TRBV5-1 and TRBJ1-1, is KAGVTQTPRYLIKTRGQQVTLSCSPISGHRSVSWYQQTPGQGLQFLFEYFSETQRNKGNFPGRFSGRQFSNSRSEMNVSTLELGDSALYLCASSSDGGSTEAFFGQGTRLTVV.

This clonotype was recorded at least ten times. The J gene is TRBJ1-6, the V gene TRBV12-3 or TRBV12-4; a weak D match, TRBD1 (5 bases). This CDR3 spans 17 amino acids. V was cut by 5 bases and J by 0 bases, with 14 bases left in between. The CDR3: CASSARDGGSYNSPLHF. CDR3 in DNA: TGTGCCAGCAGTGCGAGGGACGGTGGCTCCTATAATTCACCCCTCCACTTT.

This clonotype has only a few counts. V gene TRBV7-6 combines with J gene TRBJ1-6; no clear D gene. The germline CDR1 and CDR2 sequences are SGHVS and FNYEAQ. The CDR3 is 16 amino acids. Trimming removed 5 bases from V and 7 bases from J, with 18 bases in between. Here the CDR3 reads CASSPTAGRVNSPLHF. The CDR3 bases are TGTGCCAGCAGCCCTACTGCGGGGAGGGTCAATTCACCCCTCCACTTT.

This clonotype was found many times. The J gene is TRBJ2-1, the V gene TRBV6-5; TRBD2 is a possible D gene (5 bases). This CDR3 region has 13 residues. From germline, CDR1 is MNHEY and CDR2 SVGAGI. V was cut by 5 bases and J by 10 bases, with 15 bases left in between. The CDR3 DNA follows: TGTGCCAGCAGTCACGGGGTCAACGGAGAGCAGTTCTTC. It is translated as CASSHGVNGEQFF.

This clonotype was detected ten times or more. This sequence joins TRBV6-7 and TRBJ2-7, with D maybe TRBD2 (5 bases). Being an ORF, TRBV6-7 has a function that is uncertain. The CDR3 is 17 amino acids. Trimming cost V 2 bases and J 2 bases, with 19 bases left between them. The CDR3 region has the DNA TGTGCCAGCAGTTACCCGGGTCCTAGCCCAGAAGCCTACGAGCAGTACGTC. The encoded protein is CASSYPGPSPEAYEQYV.

V is TRBV7-2 and J is TRBJ1-5, with TRBD1 identical over 8 bases. CDR3 length: 14 amino acids. Trimming took 5 bases from V and 5 from J; bases not matched to a gene: 5. From germline, CDR1 is SGHTA and CDR2 FQGNSA. The CDR3, as DNA: TGTGCCAGCAGCCCTTACAGGGGGGATCAGCCCCAGCATTTT. It codes for CASSPYRGDQPQHF.

This clonotype was found a few times. The V call is TRBV5-1, the J call TRBJ2-5; D perhaps matches TRBD2 (5 bases). Germline CDR1 and CDR2: SGHRS and YFSETQ. Between the trimmed V and J ends, which lost 3 bases and 5 bases, there was a span of 14 bases. The CDR3 length is 14 residues. The CDR3 DNA is TGCGCCAGCAGCTCGACCGGCGGGCCGGAGACCCAGTACTTC. This codes for CASSSTGGPETQYF.

The sample holds many counts of this clonotype. This chain connects TRBV27 to TRBJ1-5; D is perhaps TRBD1 (5 bases). Germline V gene lookup returns CDR1 MNHEY and CDR2 SMNVEV (reference sequence). The CDR3 consists of 14 residues. V was trimmed by 5 bases and J by 9 bases, leaving 17 bases between them. CDR3 in DNA: TGTGCCAGCAGTCCATTGTCAGGGTCAGGGCCCCAGCATTTT. Its protein is CASSPLSGSGPQHF.

This clonotype has a count of ten or more. The rearrangement uses TRBV11-1 and TRBJ2-2; 8 positions agree with TRBD1. This CDR3 is built from 16 residues. Trimming removed 5 bases from V and 6 bases from J; junction bases left unmatched: 11. Per the germline V gene, CDR1 is SGHAT and CDR2 is FQDESV (reference sequence). CDR3 loop: CASSRRQGRSAGELFF. The CDR3 DNA reads as TGTGCCAGCAGCCGAAGACAGGGGAGGAGCGCCGGGGAGCTGTTTTTT. Drawing the rest from reference TRBV11-1 and TRBJ2-2, the complete variable domain is EAEVAQSPRYKITEKSQAVAFWCDPISGHATLYWYRQILGQGPELLVQFQDESVVDDSQLPKDRFSAERLKGVDSTLKIQPAELGDSAMYLCASSRRQGRSAGELFFGEGSRLTVL.

This chain connects TRBV19 to TRBJ1-6; D possibly corresponds to TRBD1 (6 bases). V lost 7 bases and J lost 4, with 14 bases in between. CDR3 length: 15 residues. Per germline, CDR1 LNHDA and CDR2 SQIVND (reference sequence). The CDR3 protein is CASTGDNLYNSPLHF. In nucleotides, the CDR3 is TGTGCCAGTACCGGGGACAACTTATATAATTCACCCCTCCACTTT. Full variable domain (outside the CDR3, taken from reference TRBV19 and TRBJ1-6): DGGITQSPKYLFRKEGQNVTLSCEQNLNHDAMYWYRQDPGQGLRLIYYSQIVNDFQKGDIAEGYSVSREKKESFPLTVTSAQKNPTAFYLCASTGDNLYNSPLHFGNGTRLTVT.

This clonotype was seen only a few times. The chain employs TRBV6-1 and TRBJ1-1; possible D gene TRBD1, 5 bases. V lost 6 bases to trimming and J lost 1 base, with 12 bases between them. This CDR3 is built from 14 residues. Germline V gene lookup returns CDR1 MNHNS and CDR2 SASEGT. The CDR3 here is CASSRHQGNTEAFF. CDR3 in DNA: TGTGCCAGCAGCCGACATCAGGGGAACACTGAAGCTTTCTTT.

The table lists this clonotype with many counts. The chain recombines TRBV7-2 with TRBJ2-4; tentative D call: TRBD2 (7 bases). CDR1 is SGHTA, CDR2 FQGNSA, per germline. The CDR3 extends over 16 amino acids. V lost 5 bases, J lost 3 bases, and 17 bases lay in between. CDR3 amino acids: CASSHHTGRDKNIQYF. Here the CDR3 DNA reads TGTGCCAGCAGCCATCATACAGGGAGGGACAAAAACATTCAGTACTTC.